This T cell receptor beta chain was captured by sequencing in a study of blood T cell repertoires in COVID-19. Sequencing was performed with immunoSEQ multiplex PCR; in TCRdb, only in-frame clones are kept and a portion is missing. Here the sample spans roughly 160,000 clones, 80% to 90% being singletons. Germline V gene sequence: CDR1 SEHNR, CDR2 FQNEAQ (reference sequence). The CDR3 is 14 residues long. V was trimmed by 5 bases and J by 2 bases, leaving 10 bases between them. Sequencing was done on a sample of peripheral blood. This TCR came from an older woman who had recovered from COVID-19. This chain connects TRBV7-9 to TRBJ1-5, with a tentative D call TRBD1 (5 bases). CDR3 protein: CASSPGMGNQPQHF. The CDR3 nucleotides read TGTGCCAGCAGCCCAGGGATGGGCAATCAGCCCCAGCATTTT. Full variable domain (outside the CDR3, taken from reference TRBV7-9 and TRBJ1-5): DTGVSQNPRHKITKRGQNVTFRCDPISEHNRLYWYRQTLGQGPEFLTYFQNEAQLEKSRLLSDRFSAERPKGSFSTLEIQRTEQGDSAMYLCASSPGMGNQPQHFGDGTRLSIL.